This TCR beta chain appears in the sequencing data of a study of tumor-infiltrating lymphocytes in primary liver carcinoma. Germline CDR1 reads MNHEY; CDR2 reads SVGEGT. With V trimmed by 5 bases and J by 6 bases, 14 bases remained unmatched. There are 16 residues in the CDR3. Using a constant-region primer together with ProtoScript II reverse transcriptase, TCR beta cDNA was made from 500 ng of total RNA. Library construction for TCR beta comprised three nested multiplex PCR rounds performed with slightly modified ARM-PCR. Primers for the first two PCR rounds were TRBV1-TRBV30 forward primers and a C-beta reverse primer (roughly 9 cycles per round). TCRdb used MiXCR to reprocess the multiplex PCR reads, holding one entry per CDR3 protein. This table has hundreds of thousands of distinct CDR3 sequences, roughly 60% appearing once. Researchers drew blood RNA from unsorted whole blood and extracted germline DNA as well.

This clonotype was obtained from a woman between 25 and 40 years old with primary liver carcinoma and hepatitis B virus infection. The chain has TRBV6-2 or TRBV6-3 and TRBJ2-7, with 9 bases matching TRBD2. Input material: peripheral blood. The CDR3 coding sequence is TGTGCCAGCAGTACACATTGGTCTAGCGGGAAAGTCGAGCAGTACTTC. This gives the protein CASSTHWSSGKVEQYF.